This entry is about one T cell receptor beta chain. The target antigen is unknown. These data belong to a study of Ad26.COV2.S vaccination and SARS-CoV-2 variants. Treatment noted: 19 received Ad26.COV2.S at low or high dose, single or two shots; about 5 received placebo; per-sample allocation not given. The samples were gathered on day 63 after the first injection of vaccine or placebo. This Boston cohort included adults aged 18-55 years. This vaccine is an Ad26 vector that expresses the Wuhan-strain SARS-CoV-2 spike. The repertoire was sequenced with immunoSEQ multiplex PCR; TCRdb's copy has only in-frame clones and lacks some. The data contain 410,000 or so clones, approximately 92% of them singletons. Regarding the study as a whole: Vaccine and placebo recipients had similar non-spike TCR breadth.

This specimen was peripheral blood, taken in a trial of Ad26.COV2.S vaccine versus placebo. The sequence was obtained from a person between 18 and 65 years old who received the Ad26.COV2.S COVID-19 vaccine or a placebo.

The CDR3 DNA sequence: TGTGCCAGCAGCTTGGATATAAGCTCCTACAATGAGCAGTTCTTC. This gives the protein CASSLDISSYNEQFF. The chain recombines TRBV5-4 with TRBJ2-1; D is unresolved. The V gene lost 0 bases and the J gene lost 0 bases, with 7 bases spanning the gap. Germline V gene sequence: CDR1 SGHNT, CDR2 YYREEE (reference sequence). CDR3 length: 15 amino acids.